This TCR beta chain was sequenced during a study of Graves' ophthalmopathy and Graves' hyperthyroidism. Study-level findings and limits: Also, most clonotypes expanded in the thyroid above 0.001 frequency appeared in blood. The model predicted ophthalmopathy progression with roughly 71% sensitivity and around 72% specificity.

The table lists this clonotype with a few counts. Its cognate antigen is unknown. PBMCs were isolated by Ficoll-Paque density gradient centrifugation, using around 10 ml of fresh peripheral blood as the starting material. CDR3 length: 15 residues. The germline V gene has CDR1 SGHTA and CDR2 FQGNSA. Trimming took 1 base from V and 6 from J, leaving 12 bases between them. Amplification from RNA transcripts yielded the TCR beta CDR3 regions. The library came from an HTBI-primed first-round RT-PCR and a second-round multiplex PCR. Using its own MiXCR run on the multiplex PCR reads, TCRdb lists one record per CDR3 protein. The sample includes roughly 220,000 distinct CDR3 sequences, roughly 50% of them seen just once.

The sequence derives from an adult man with Graves' ophthalmopathy. This chain joins TRBV7-2 and TRBJ1-4; D possibly corresponds to TRBD1 (6 bases). The sequencing sample was made of peripheral blood. The CDR3 DNA reads TGTGCCAGCAGCTTAGTCGGGGGCTCCGATGAAAAACTGTTTTTT. Protein sequence: CASSLVGGSDEKLFF.